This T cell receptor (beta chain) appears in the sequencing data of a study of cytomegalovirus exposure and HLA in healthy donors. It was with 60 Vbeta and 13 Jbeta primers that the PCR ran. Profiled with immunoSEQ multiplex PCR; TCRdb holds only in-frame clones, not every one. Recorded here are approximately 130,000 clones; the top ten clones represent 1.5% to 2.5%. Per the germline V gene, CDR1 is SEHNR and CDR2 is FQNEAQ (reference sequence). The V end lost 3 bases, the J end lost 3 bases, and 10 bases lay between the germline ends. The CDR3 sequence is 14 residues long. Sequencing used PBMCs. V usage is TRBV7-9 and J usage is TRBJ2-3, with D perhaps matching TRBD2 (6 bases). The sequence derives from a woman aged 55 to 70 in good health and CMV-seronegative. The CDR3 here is CASSFTGETDTQYF. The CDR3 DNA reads TGTGCCAGCAGCTTCACGGGGGAGACAGATACGCAGTATTTT.